This T cell receptor (beta chain) was documented in a study of sequential checkpoint blockade in melanoma (dated by TCRdb to about 2019). About the study as a whole: Using 1:1 randomization, the trial assigned patients either to first-line nivolumab followed by ipilimumab (arm A) or to ipilimumab followed by nivolumab (arm B). Maintenance nivolumab was given following each of the two trial sequences. Points the paper makes about the study in general: Validation of the response-prediction model combining TCR metrics and mutation burden is needed in larger, independent patient cohorts.

The treatment or condition label here, explained by the study, means: randomized to nivolumab then ipilimumab (arm A) or the reverse (arm B). Prior DNA-damaging chemotherapy had not been received by any trial patient. A FACS Aria II flow cytometer was used to sort live CD3+CD8+ cells that were negative for CD19 and CD56 from thawed PBMCs. Samples came from patients with melanoma in CheckMate 064, a randomized, open-label phase II trial of sequential checkpoint blockade. Peripheral blood mononuclear cells were collected by leukapheresis, purified with Ficoll-Paque, and frozen in human serum with approximately 10% DMSO. Immediately after sorting, the purity of the sorted blood CD3+CD8+ cells was confirmed to be >98%, and DNA was then extracted. Notes on this clone: Its antigen has not been determined. No base quality values were provided; no much bigger clone lies one nucleotide off.

Via the germline V gene, CDR1 is SQVTM and CDR2 ANQGSEA. The cysteine opens and the phenylalanine closes a CDR3 of 13 amino acids. The entry retains the CDR3 DNA only, 39 bases that are in frame from base 1. V is clipped by 5 bases and J by 5 bases, and the sequence between their germline boundaries is 12 bases long. TCRbeta CDR3 regions were immunosequenced from genomic DNA with the immunoSEQ Assay. Genomic DNA was amplified by bias-controlled multiplex PCR before high-throughput sequencing. Turning to the authors' computational methods: To quantify the absolute abundance of each unique TCRbeta CDR3 region, the sequences were collapsed and filtered. Clonality was defined as 1 minus Pielou's evenness and was calculated using productive rearrangements only. A previously published method was used to identify clones with significantly greater frequencies in on-treatment samples than in baseline samples. TCRdb obtained this table from immuneACCESS and retained in-frame rearrangements with V and J assigned. These tables miss some clones; where compared with another copy, unresolved V genes account for less than half of the shortfall, and the remainder is unexplained. V, J and clone size were drawn from that table, and D and trimming were deduced from the DNA. The sample records around 12,000 clones, about two thirds of which are singletons. The top ten constitute approximately 30% of the sample.

The receptor chain draws on TRBV29-1 and TRBJ1-4; the D segment could be TRBD1, given 5 matching bases. The material was CD8+ T cells sorted from blood (inferred from file names), obtained from a patient given nivolumab and ipilimumab in sequence. The TCR was taken from a human donor with melanoma. The nucleotide sequence is TGCAGCGTTATTGACAGAAAAAATGAAAAACTGTTTTTT. Translated, it gives CSVIDRKNEKLFF.